What follows are 13 T cell receptor beta chains derived from one specimen sequenced in a study of coeliac disease. TCRdb's copy holds only in-frame clones and misses some; the assay was immunoSEQ multiplex PCR. The profile shows about 3,100 clones, roughly half of them singletons. The sample comprised intraepithelial lymphocytes from the gut. These receptors all come from a woman in her sixties or seventies with celiac disease.

The J gene is TRBJ1-1, the V gene TRBV6-1; D gene uncertain. CDR1 is MNHNS and CDR2 is SASEGT in the germline V gene. CDR3 size: 13 residues. Between the trimmed V and J ends, which lost 10 bases and 1 base, there was a span of 13 bases. The CDR3 DNA reads as TGTGCCACCACGCTCGGAGGGAACACTGAAGCTTTCTTT. This encodes CATTLGGNTEAFF.

The CDR3 loop reads CASSLSGPSYNEQFF. The CDR3 bases are TGTGCCAGCAGCCTTAGCGGGCCCTCCTACAATGAGCAGTTCTTC. The chain has TRBV27 and TRBJ2-1; TRBD2 matches at 7 bases. Germline CDR1 is MNHEY and CDR2 is SMNVEV (reference sequence). This CDR3 region has 15 residues. Trimming took 6 bases from V and 0 from J; bases not matched to a gene: 5.

This chain uses TRBV27 with TRBJ1-5, with 8 bases fitting TRBD1. Germline V gene lookup returns CDR1 MNHEY and CDR2 SMNVEV (reference sequence). The J segment lost 4 bases and the V segment lost 6 bases, leaving 8 bases of the junction unmatched. CDR3 length: 15 amino acids. In DNA form, the CDR3 reads TGTGCCAGCAGATCTCGAGACAGGGGTAATCAGCCCCAGCATTTT. It codes for CASRSRDRGNQPQHF.

This clone has just one count. This sequence joins TRBV28 and TRBJ1-4; a weak D match, TRBD1 (5 bases). V was cut by 9 bases and J by 8 bases, with 19 bases left in between. Germline loops: CDR1 MDHEN, CDR2 SYDVKM. The length of the CDR3 is 14 residues. CDR3 DNA: TGTGCCAGTCTCGATAGACAGTCAATAGAAAAACTGTTTTTT. It yields the protein CASLDRQSIEKLFF.

The J gene is TRBJ1-1, the V gene TRBV6-6; D is undetermined. CDR1 is MNHNY and CDR2 is SVGAGI in the germline V gene (reference sequence). The CDR3 extends over 16 amino acids. The V end was cut by 3 bases, the J end by 0 bases, with 14 bases between. This CDR3 is CASSYPADNMNTEAFF. CDR3 in DNA: TGTGCCAGCAGTTATCCTGCGGATAACATGAACACTGAAGCTTTCTTT.

CDR3 sequence reads: CAWSGTVSNQPQHF. The CDR3, as DNA: TGTGCCTGGAGTGGGACAGTTAGCAATCAGCCCCAGCATTTT. The V gene is TRBV30, the J gene TRBJ1-5; D might be TRBD1 (6 bases). Germline loops: CDR1 GTSNPN, CDR2 SVGIG (reference sequence). V lost 1 base and J 0 bases, leaving 7 bases between the germline ends. The CDR3 is made up of 14 amino acids.

The V gene is TRBV2, the J gene TRBJ2-7; 8 bases are a match to TRBD1. Per the germline V gene, CDR1 is SNHLY and CDR2 is FYNNEI. Germline trimming cut 6 bases from V and 3 bases from J; bases unmatched to any gene: 10. This CDR3 comprises 15 residues. The CDR3 spells CASSPGGRVGYEQYF. The CDR3 region has the DNA TGTGCCAGCAGCCCAGGGGGCAGGGTGGGCTACGAGCAGTACTTC.

In this sample, this clone turned up a few times. This chain uses TRBV4-3 with TRBJ1-1, with TRBD1 matching over 7 bases. The CDR3 is 17 residues long. V trimming: 0 bases; J trimming: 0 bases; junction bases outside the gene matches: 7. Germline CDR1 is LGHNA and CDR2 is YSLEER. CDR3 protein: CASSQDVSTGVNTEAFF. The CDR3 DNA follows: TGCGCCAGCAGCCAAGACGTTTCCACAGGGGTGAACACTGAAGCTTTCTTT.

V usage is TRBV5-4 and J usage is TRBJ2-5, with D perhaps TRBD1 (6 bases). Germline V lookup: CDR1 SGHNT, CDR2 YYREEE (reference sequence). The V gene lost 4 bases and the J gene lost 8 bases, with 21 bases spanning the gap. The CDR3 totals 15 residues. CDR3: CASSPHTGPGRTQYF. The CDR3 DNA follows: TGTGCCAGCAGCCCCCATACAGGGCCCGGACGAACCCAGTACTTC. Together with reference TRBV5-4 and TRBJ2-5, the CDR3 gives the full variable domain: ETGVTQSPTHLIKTRGQQVTLRCSSQSGHNTVSWYQQALGQGPQFIFQYYREEENGRGNFPPRFSGLQFPNYSSELNVNALELDDSALYLCASSPHTGPGRTQYFGPGTRLLVL.

Judged by abundance, this clone is large. V is TRBV11-2 and J is TRBJ2-5, with 8 bases identical to TRBD2. CDR1 and CDR2 from the germline V gene are SGHAT and FQNNGV. The CDR3 is made up of 20 amino acids. Losses at the gene ends were 0 bases for V and 3 bases for J; bases not matched to a gene: 18. CDR3 protein: CASSLDPPPRGALDEETQYF. The CDR3 DNA follows: TGTGCCAGCAGCTTAGATCCCCCTCCGCGGGGGGCGTTGGACGAAGAGACCCAGTACTTC. Full variable domain (missing parts from reference TRBV11-2 and TRBJ2-5): EAGVAQSPRYKIIEKRQSVAFWCNPISGHATLYWYQQILGQGPKLLIQFQNNGVVDDSQLPKDRFSAERLKGVDSTLKIQPAKLEDSAVYLCASSLDPPPRGALDEETQYFGPGTRLLVL.

By frequency in the sample, this clone is medium-sized (0.01 to 0.1%). J is TRBJ2-1 and V is TRBV6-4, with 11 positions matching TRBD1. CDR1 and CDR2 (germline): MRHNA, SNTAGT. The CDR3 extends over 16 amino acids. The V and J ends lost 0 bases and 10 bases, in that order; junction bases with no gene match: 8. The CDR3 coding sequence is TGTGCCAGCAGTGACTCGAGTACGGACAGGGGGCACGAGCAGTTCTTC. Translating it yields CASSDSSTDRGHEQFF.

V usage is TRBV11-2 and J usage is TRBJ2-5; D is unclear. V was clipped by 1 base and J by 5 bases, with 5 bases between them. Germline V gives CDR1 SGHAT, CDR2 FQNNGV. The CDR3 runs to 12 residues. The CDR3 DNA is TGTGCCAGCAGCTTAGTTTCTGAGACCCAGTACTTC. It codes for CASSLVSETQYF. Supplemented by reference TRBV11-2 and TRBJ2-5, the full variable domain reads EAGVAQSPRYKIIEKRQSVAFWCNPISGHATLYWYQQILGQGPKLLIQFQNNGVVDDSQLPKDRFSAERLKGVDSTLKIQPAKLEDSAVYLCASSLVSETQYFGPGTRLLVL.

The V and J genes are TRBV6-1 and TRBJ2-2, with D unresolved. Trimming pared 3 bases from V and 7 bases from J, leaving 9 bases between. Germline loops: CDR1 MNHNS, CDR2 SASEGT. CDR3 length: 13 amino acids. As DNA, the CDR3 is TGTGCCAGCAGTGATTGGCCTAGCGGGGAGCTGTTTTTT. It codes for CASSDWPSGELFF.